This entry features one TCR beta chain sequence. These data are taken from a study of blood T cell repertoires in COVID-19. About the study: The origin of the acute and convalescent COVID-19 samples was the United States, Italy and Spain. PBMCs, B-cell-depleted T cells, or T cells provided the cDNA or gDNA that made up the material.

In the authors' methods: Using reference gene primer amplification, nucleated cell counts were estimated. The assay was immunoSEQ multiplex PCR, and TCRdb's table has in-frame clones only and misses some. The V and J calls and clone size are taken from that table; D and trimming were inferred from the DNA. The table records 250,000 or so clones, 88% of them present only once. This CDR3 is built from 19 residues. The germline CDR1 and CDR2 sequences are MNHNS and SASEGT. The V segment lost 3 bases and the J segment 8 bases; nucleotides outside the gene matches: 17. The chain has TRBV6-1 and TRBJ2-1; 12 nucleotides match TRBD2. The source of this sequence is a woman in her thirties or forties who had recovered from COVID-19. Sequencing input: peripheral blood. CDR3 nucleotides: TGTGCCAGCAGTGACGCCGCTTTTCCCGGACTAGCGGGACGGGATGAGCAGTTCTTC. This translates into CASSDAAFPGLAGRDEQFF.